Listed below are T cell receptor beta chains from one sample, sequenced in a study of cytomegalovirus exposure and HLA in healthy donors. The method was immunoSEQ multiplex PCR; TCRdb's version includes in-frame clones alone and lacks a portion of them. The profile covers some 170,000 clones, with about 82% appearing a single time and roughly 7.7% taken by the ten largest. Sequencing input: PBMCs. The receptors originated from a woman in her twenties or thirties in good health and CMV-seropositive. CDR3s include the opening cysteine and the closing phenylalanine or tryptophan. Fields, in order: J gene, V gene, D gene, clone size, CDR3 DNA, CDR3 protein. D genes are given only for firm matches. Expanded clones are given a class, and other clones once, few, many or no size at all.

>TRBJ2-7|TRBV11-2|TRBD2|-
TGTGCCAGCAGCCCTGGACTAGCGGGGGGCCATAGAACCTACGAGCAGTACTTC
CASSPGLAGGHRTYEQYF
>TRBJ2-3|TRBV5-4|-|few
TGTGCCAGCAGCCCGCAGGGGGGATTTGATACGCAGTATTTT
CASSPQGGFDTQYF
>TRBJ1-3|TRBV7-2|-|-
TGTGCCAGCAGCTTCGGTGTCGGGAAAGGAAACACCATATATTTT
CASSFGVGKGNTIYF
>TRBJ2-3|TRBV2|TRBD2|few
TGTGCCAGCCAACTAGCGGCTAGCACAGATACGCAGTATTTT
CASQLAASTDTQYF
>TRBJ1-1|TRBV5-1|-|-
TGCGCCAGCAGCTCACGTGGGGAGTTGGGCACTGAAGCTTTCTTT
CASSSRGELGTEAFF
>TRBJ1-5|TRBV11-2|-|-
TGTGCCAGCAGCTCAAACGCGCCCGGACTTCAGCCCCAGCATTTT
CASSSNAPGLQPQHF
>TRBJ2-1|TRBV7-9|-|-
TGTGCCAGCAGCCCCGCCTCCGGAGGTTGGAATGAGCAGTTCTTC
CASSPASGGWNEQFF
>TRBJ1-6|TRBV7-2|TRBD1|-
TGTGCCAGCAGCCGTCGACAGGGGGCCTTCTTTATCCACTTT
CASSRRQGAFFIHF
>TRBJ1-2|TRBV7-2|-|-
TGTGCCAGCAGCTACAGGGACGCTAACTATGGCTACACCTTC
CASSYRDANYGYTF
>TRBJ1-1|TRBV6-5|-|-
TGTGCCAGCAGTCTCCGGGTTAACACTGAAGCTTTCTTT
CASSLRVNTEAFF
>TRBJ1-2|TRBV7-2|TRBD1|-
TGTGCCAGCAGCCGCCCGGACAGGGAAAGGGGCGGCTACACCTTC
CASSRPDRERGGYTF
>TRBJ1-2|TRBV6-1|TRBD1|-
TGTGCCAGCAGTGAAGTGGCAGGGGGCGGCTATGGCTACACCTTC
CASSEVAGGGYGYTF
>TRBJ2-1|TRBV6-5|-|-
TGTGCCAGCACGACAGTATACAATGAGCAGTTCTTC
CASTTVYNEQFF
>TRBJ2-2|TRBV5-1|TRBD2|few
TGCGCCAGCAGCTTCCAGCGGGGGTCCAAATTGAACACCGGGGAGCTGTTTTTT
CASSFQRGSKLNTGELFF
>TRBJ2-2|TRBV6-1|-|once
TGTGCCTACCGGGATGAGGGAGGACAGCTGTTTTTT
CAYRDEGGQLFF
>TRBJ1-4|TRBV30|-|-
TGTGCCTGGAACAGGGACACATATGATGAAAAACTGTTTTTT
CAWNRDTYDEKLFF
>TRBJ2-1|TRBV30|TRBD2|-
TGTGCCTGGAGGATTCTAGCGGGGGGGGCTAGTTACAATGAGCAGTTCTTC
CAWRILAGGASYNEQFF
>TRBJ1-3|TRBV12-5|-|-
TGTGCTAGTGGTTTGGTAATAGGGGTCTCTGGAAACACCATATATTTT
CASGLVIGVSGNTIYF
>TRBJ2-1|TRBV5-4|-|-
TGTGCCAGCAGCTTGGAGCGACCTAATGAGCAGTTCTTC
CASSLERPNEQFF
>TRBJ2-7|TRBV18|-|few
TGTGCCAGCTCCTCCCAGGGGTCCTCAATCTACGAGCAGTACTTC
CASSSQGSSIYEQYF
>TRBJ2-1|TRBV2|TRBD2|-
TGTGCCAGCACCTGGACTAGCGGGGGGGTGTACAATGAGCAGTTCTTC
CASTWTSGGVYNEQFF
>TRBJ1-4|TRBV6-5|-|-
TGTGCCAGCAGTTACGGCCTTGCAACTAATGAAAAACTGTTTTTT
CASSYGLATNEKLFF
>TRBJ1-6|TRBV18|-|-
TGTGCCAGCTCACCGGAAGAGGATTCACCCCTCCACTTT
CASSPEEDSPLHF
>TRBJ1-5|TRBV7-2|-|-
TGTGCCAGCAGCCTTTACGGTAGCAATCAGCCCCAGCATTTT
CASSLYGSNQPQHF
>TRBJ2-4|TRBV5-1|TRBD1|-
TGCGCCAGCAGCCGCATAGGGACAGGGACAGGAAACATTCAGTACTTC
CASSRIGTGTGNIQYF
>TRBJ1-1|TRBV7-8|-|-
TGTGCCAGCAGCCTAGGACGGAGGAACACTGAAGCTTTCTTT
CASSLGRRNTEAFF
>TRBJ1-6|TRBV7-2|-|-
TGTGCCAGCAGCGCACAGGGTATTTATAATTCACCCCTCCACTTT
CASSAQGIYNSPLHF
>TRBJ1-5|TRBV7-2|TRBD1|once
TGTGCCAGCAGCCCCACAGGGGGCGCATATAGCAATCAGCCCCAGCATTTT
CASSPTGGAYSNQPQHF
>TRBJ1-2|TRBV9|-|-
TGTGCCAGCAGCCGGAGTAATGGCTACACCTTC
CASSRSNGYTF
>TRBJ2-6|TRBV5-8|-|-
TGTGCCAGCAGCTCGCTTATGGGCCTTTACTCTGGGGCCAACGTCCTGACTTTC
CASSSLMGLYSGANVLTF
>TRBJ2-7|TRBV19|TRBD2|-
TGTGCCAGTAGTCCCGGGACTAGCGGGGTCTACGAGCAGTACTTC
CASSPGTSGVYEQYF
>TRBJ1-4|TRBV12-5|TRBD1|-
TGTGCTAGTGGTTCGGGACAGGGGAACGAAAAACTGTTTTTT
CASGSGQGNEKLFF
>TRBJ1-6|TRBV7-2|-|-
TGTGCCAGCAGCACAGGAGGGTCTTCACCCCTCCACTTT
CASSTGGSSPLHF
>TRBJ1-2|TRBV4-1|-|-
TGCGCCAGCCAGGGTGCCGAAGGCGGCTACACCTTC
CASQGAEGGYTF
>TRBJ1-3|TRBV5-1|-|few
TGCGCCAGCAGCTGGAATTCCCAGGGCTCTGGAAACACCATATATTTT
CASSWNSQGSGNTIYF
>TRBJ2-5|TRBV7-8|TRBD2|few
TGTGCCAGCTTACGGGACATTAGGCGGGGGGGCCGACGGCAGACCCAGTACTTC
CASLRDIRRGGRRQTQYF
>TRBJ1-5|TRBV19|-|-
TGTGCCAGTAGTACCGAGATGGGGGCTTGGAGCAATCAGCCCCAGCATTTT
CASSTEMGAWSNQPQHF
>TRBJ2-7|TRBV27|-|-
TGTGCCAGCAAGGGGGAGGGTTTCTACGAGCAGTACTTC
CASKGEGFYEQYF
>TRBJ2-7|TRBV28|TRBD1|-
TGTGCCAGCAGTTTATACAGGGGATACTCCTACGAGCAGTACTTC
CASSLYRGYSYEQYF
>TRBJ1-2|TRBV9|TRBD1|-
TGTGCCAGCAGCCCAGGGGGGCCGTTTGGGGTCTATGGCTATACCTTC
CASSPGGPFGVYGYTF
>TRBJ1-5|TRBV5-1|-|-
TGCGCCAGCAGCTTCGGGGGGAGCAATCAGCCCCAGCATTTT
CASSFGGSNQPQHF
>TRBJ1-1|TRBV9|-|-
TGTGCCAGCAGCGTAGATACAGGGCGGAACACTGAAGCTTTCTTT
CASSVDTGRNTEAFF
>TRBJ2-7|TRBV5-1|-|few
TGCGCCAGCAGCCCCAGGGTGACTGGAAGCTACGAGCAGTACTTC
CASSPRVTGSYEQYF
>TRBJ2-7|TRBV6-5|-|-
TGTGCCAGCAGTGAAGGGGAGGCCTACGAGCAGTACTTC
CASSEGEAYEQYF
>TRBJ2-3|TRBV2|TRBD2|-
TGTGCCAGCAGCGAAACCGGGACTAGCGGCACAGATACGCAGTATTTT
CASSETGTSGTDTQYF
>TRBJ2-2|TRBV7-7|-|-
TGTGCCAGCAGCTTAGACGGGTTTACCGGGGAGCTGTTTTTT
CASSLDGFTGELFF